This T cell receptor (beta chain) was obtained from a study of blood T cells in healthy people across ages. Study at large: With template switching, about one barcoded beta molecule was captured per two T cells.

On this clonotype itself: The antigen remains undetermined.

V was pared by 2 bases and J by 1 base, with 12 bases between. Germline-derived CDR1 and CDR2 are MNHEY and SVGAGI. The CDR3 loop spans 15 amino acids. Study observations and caveats: Total diversity from one million sequenced T cells was likely underestimated. Unsorted PBMC material precluded a definitive naive versus antigen-experienced comparison. The long-lived group displayed more naive CD4+ cells, plus higher diversity, than the aged donors did.

Next came a second PCR, run for about 6 to 12 cycles, which used a sample-barcoded 5' primer along with a J-beta primer mix. TCRdb re-analysed the 5' RACE reads in MiXCR, keeping a single row per CDR3 protein. Of over 600,000 distinct CDR3 sequences in the sample, about half were seen once. The chain employs TRBV6-5 and TRBJ2-7; D is unclear. Sequenced: blood. The TCR sequence derives from a man aged 80 or over in good health. CDR3 DNA sequence: TGTGCCAGCAGTTACGCATCCTTGGGGTCCTACGAGCAGTACTTC. Its translation is CASSYASLGSYEQYF.